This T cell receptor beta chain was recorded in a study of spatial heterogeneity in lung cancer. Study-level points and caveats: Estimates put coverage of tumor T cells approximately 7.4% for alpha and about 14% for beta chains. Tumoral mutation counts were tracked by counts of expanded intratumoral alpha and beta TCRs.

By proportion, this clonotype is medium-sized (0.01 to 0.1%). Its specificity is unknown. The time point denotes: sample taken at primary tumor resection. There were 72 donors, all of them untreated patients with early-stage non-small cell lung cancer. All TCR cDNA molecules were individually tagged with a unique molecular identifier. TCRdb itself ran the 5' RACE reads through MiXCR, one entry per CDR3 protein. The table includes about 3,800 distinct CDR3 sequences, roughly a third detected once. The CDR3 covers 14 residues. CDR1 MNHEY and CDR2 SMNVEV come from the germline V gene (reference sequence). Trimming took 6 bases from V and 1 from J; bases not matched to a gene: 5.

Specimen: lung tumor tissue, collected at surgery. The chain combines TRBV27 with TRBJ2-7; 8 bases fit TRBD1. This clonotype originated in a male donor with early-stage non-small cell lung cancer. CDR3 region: CASSWTGRSYEQYF. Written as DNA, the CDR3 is TGTGCCAGCAGCTGGACAGGGCGTTCCTACGAGCAGTACTTC.